This T cell receptor (beta chain) was captured by sequencing in a study of blood T cell repertoires in COVID-19. The CDR3 has 16 amino acids. V was trimmed by 0 bases and J by 1 base, leaving 11 bases between them. Looked up from germline, CDR1 is LNHNV and CDR2 is YYDKDF (reference sequence). Clones were sequenced by immunoSEQ multiplex PCR, and TCRdb holds only the in-frame ones, with some missing. Seen here are roughly 150,000 clones, more than 80% observed once, and the top ten hold 9.5% to 13%. Input material: peripheral blood. The gene calls are TRBV15 and TRBJ2-3; D is possibly TRBD1 (5 bases). This sequence originates from a human donor in a cohort sampled during active COVID-19. This CDR3 is CATSRDWLTGTDTQYF. CDR3 in DNA: TGTGCCACCAGCAGAGATTGGCTGACAGGCACAGATACGCAGTATTTT.